This TCR beta chain derives from a study of T cells in Graves' hyperthyroidism and ophthalmopathy. RNA transcripts served as the template for amplifying TCR beta CDR3 regions. Carried out on the TCR CDR3, a first-round RT-PCR used the HTBI primer set. TCRdb recomputed calls from the multiplex PCR reads with MiXCR, one row per CDR3 protein. The table shows about 400,000 distinct CDR3 sequences, with around 14% occurring only once. The germline CDR1 and CDR2 sequences are LNHDA and SQIVND (reference sequence). The CDR3 sequence is 13 residues long. V was clipped by 8 bases and J by 8 bases, with 16 bases between them. Over 18 months, lack of ophthalmopathy progression marked Graves' hyperthyroidism as stable. Lactation, pregnancy, other autoimmune disease or uncontrolled infection excluded patients. The source of the PBMCs was approximately 10 ml of fresh peripheral blood.

Sample: blood. This TCR was recovered from a woman between 18 and 29 years old with Graves' hyperthyroidism. V and J are TRBV19 and TRBJ2-1; D is unclear. The CDR3 protein is CASSGRINDEQFF. The CDR3 DNA follows: TGTGCCAGTTCGGGCAGGATAAACGATGAGCAGTTCTTC.